Included here is one TCR beta chain sequence, with context. This clonotype has a handful of counts. No antigen is known for it. No qualities accompany the bases; no much larger clone lies one base away. The 39 donors, aged 6 to 90 years, were systemically healthy Caucasian individuals from Russia. Ten milliliters of peripheral blood were drawn from each donor into EDTA-treated Vacutainer tubes. Ficoll-Paque density-gradient centrifugation was used to isolate PBMCs, with at least 7 million per sample. Trizol reagent was used to extract total RNA from PBMCs, with at least 6 micrograms per sample. For every donor, an aliquot of PBMCs went through flow cytometry to measure the percentages of naive CD45RAhigh/CD27high T cells. The sample originates from a study of blood T cells in healthy people across ages (dated by TCRdb to about 2015). Broadly, across the study: In model experiments, template switching captured about one uniquely barcoded TCR beta cDNA molecule for every two T cells. Age-related changes in TCR beta repertoire diversity were measured in the study by deep sequencing normalized with unique cDNA molecular identifiers. Four age groups were formed from the donors: young (average approximately 16 years), middle-aged (approximately 40), aged (about 62) and long-lived (about 75). Donors of different ages were randomly distributed across sequencing lanes to avoid experimental bias. The study analyzed two additional independent replicas of 1 million unique cDNA reads from the same blood draw for two donors, one aged 18 to 30 and one aged 80 or older.

The library relied on 5' RACE. A second about 7 to 11 cycle PCR used a sample-barcoded 5' primer and a J-beta primer mix. A template-switch 5' adaptor carrying 12 random nucleotides introduced a unique molecular identifier onto each TCR beta cDNA molecule. Each sample yielded at least 3 million CDR3-containing paired-end reads. All of the RNA was converted into first-strand cDNA using the Mint cDNA synthesis kit, with a TRBC-specific oligonucleotide serving as the primer. All cDNA was treated with uracil-DNA glycosylase and then went through a first 18-cycle PCR with the universal primers M1SS and BC2_uni_R. As for the authors' bioinformatics: Normalization of each sample was performed by random selection of 1 million high-quality reads, each carrying a distinct molecular identifier. Instead of being binned into consensus sequences, reads that shared molecular identifiers were thrown out. CDR3 identification, clonotype clustering and error correction used MiTCR with a Q25 quality threshold and the strictest error-elimination algorithm. Lower-bound total TCR beta diversity was estimated with a nonparametric unseen species model using Euler transformation. In TCRdb, the public reads were trimmed at Q25 with fastp and aligned with MiXCR, with productive beta chains retained. CDR3 protein sequences are deduplicated, and each keeps its most common genes and DNA. TCRdb's processing, not the authors' own work, is the source of the V and J calls. The sample table holds 1.5 million to 2 million distinct CDR3 sequences, of which 35% to 50% were seen once. The top ten constitute 20% to 25% of the sample.

General conclusions and limits of the study: Because profiling used bulk unsorted PBMCs, naive and antigen-experienced compartments could not be compared conclusively. The percentage of naive T cells measured by flow cytometry correlated strongly with observed TCR beta diversity. Because the CMV infection status of the donors was unknown, age-related changes in expanded clonotypes may potentially have been confounded. Estimates of total diversity based on one million sequenced T cells were regarded as lower bounds and as underestimates. The long-lived group showed more naive CD4+ T cells, fewer expanded clones and increased TCR diversity than the aged group, suggesting age selection. As age increased, observed TCR beta diversity per million T cells dropped in a roughly linear way, and a significant reduction was already evident by age about 36.

The CDR3 contains 14 residues, cysteine and phenylalanine counted. Only the CDR3 part of the read is kept: 42 bases, read in frame from the first base. Sequences KGHDR (CDR1) and SFDVKD (CDR2) are obtained from the germline V gene. Trimming removed 7 bases from V and 9 bases from J; the gene matches leave 10 bases unexplained. The sequence was collected from a human donor in good health. Source material: blood. The chain links TRBV24-1 with TRBJ2-1; TRBD1 fits 8 bases in the junction. The bases read TGTGCCACCAGCAGGGGGCTAGTAGGGACTGAGCAGTTCTTC. It encodes CATSRGLVGTEQFF.